Shown below are 18 T cell receptor beta chains from a single sample sequenced in a study of T cell changes during pregnancy in multiple sclerosis. Here immunoSEQ multiplex PCR was the method, and the copy in TCRdb shows in-frame clones only, minus some. The table lists over 65,000 clones, 91% of them singletons. This sample comprised peripheral blood, obtained in the second trimester of pregnancy. The receptors stem from a female donor with multiple sclerosis, enrolled in a pregnancy study.

This chain links TRBV6-5 with TRBJ2-7; D possibly corresponds to TRBD1 (6 bases). With 10 bases removed from V and 3 bases from J, the gap between germline ends came to 16 bases. The V gene's germline CDR1 is MNHEY and CDR2 SVGAGI. CDR3 length equals 13 residues. In DNA form, the CDR3 reads TGTGCCACCGTAAACAGCAGGGGCTACGAGCAGTACTTC. It encodes CATVNSRGYEQYF.

The gene calls are TRBV28 and TRBJ1-2, with D maybe TRBD1 (5 bases). The CDR3 totals 12 residues. Germline V gene data show CDR1 as MDHEN and CDR2 as SYDVKM. Trimming cost V 5 bases and J 8 bases, with 12 bases left between them. The CDR3 DNA reads TGTGCCAGCAGTAGGGGATCCGAAGGCTACACCTTC. Translating it yields CASSRGSEGYTF.

The chain is built from TRBV29-1 and TRBJ1-5; TRBD1 aligns across 7 bases. The CDR3 has 13 residues. Germline values: CDR1 SQVTM, CDR2 ANQGSEA. V was pared by 4 bases and J by 3 bases, with 3 bases of the junction left unmatched. The DNA for the CDR3 is TGCAGCGTTGCGACAGGGAACAATCAGCCCCAGCATTTT. This encodes CSVATGNNQPQHF.

The rearrangement uses TRBV19 and TRBJ2-5; the match to TRBD2 covers 16 bases. V gave up 6 bases and J gave up 7 bases; unmatched junction bases: 14. Germline CDR1 LNHDA, CDR2 SQIVND (reference sequence). The CDR3 loop spans 18 amino acids. The CDR3 protein is CASSGTSGGAWMSGTQYF. CDR3 coding DNA: TGTGCCAGTAGCGGGACTAGCGGGGGGGCCTGGATGTCGGGGACCCAGTACTTC.

This chain links TRBV7-3 with TRBJ2-2, with 11 bases that match TRBD2. After removal of 5 bases from V and 4 bases from J, the junction contained 6 bases not matched to a gene. The CDR3 sequence is 16 residues long. Germline V gene lookup returns CDR1 SGHTA and CDR2 FQGTGA. The CDR3 DNA reads TGTGCCAGCAGCCTGAGACTAGCGGGGAGCACCGGGGAGCTGTTTTTT. As protein: CASSLRLAGSTGELFF.

V and J are TRBV9 and TRBJ2-2; maybe TRBD1 (7 bases). This CDR3 has 15 amino acids. Germline-derived CDR1 and CDR2 are SGDLS and YYNGEE. V lost 3 bases to trimming and J lost 1 base, with 10 bases between them. The DNA for the CDR3 is TGTGCCAGCAGCGCTCAGGGGGGGAACACCGGGGAGCTGTTTTTT. It is translated as CASSAQGGNTGELFF.

CDR3 residues: CSIIDRVNEQFF. The CDR3 DNA reads TGCAGCATTATCGACAGGGTCAATGAGCAGTTCTTC. J is TRBJ2-1 and V is TRBV29-1; TRBD1 agrees at 7 bases. The V and J ends lost 8 bases and 6 bases, in that order; junction bases with no gene match: 7. Germline-derived CDR1 and CDR2 are SQVTM and ANQGSEA. The CDR3 length is 12 residues.

The V call is TRBV7-9, the J call TRBJ1-2; the D is unclear. Trimming took 2 bases from V and 5 from J, leaving 21 bases between them. This CDR3 comprises 17 residues. Germline lookup yields CDR1 SEHNR and CDR2 FQNEAQ (reference sequence). Written as DNA, the CDR3 is TGTGCCAGCAGCTTAACCCATACCGGGTTCCGACCTTATGGCTACACCTTC. Its translation is CASSLTHTGFRPYGYTF.

The chain is built from TRBV5-4 and TRBJ2-2, with 9 bases matching TRBD1. The CDR3 totals 15 residues. V lost 0 bases, J lost 4 bases, and 1 base stayed unmatched. Germline V gene sequence: CDR1 SGHNT, CDR2 YYREEE (reference sequence). CDR3 region: CASSLGTGVTGELFF. The CDR3 DNA reads TGTGCCAGCAGCTTGGGGACAGGGGTCACCGGGGAGCTGTTTTTT.

V and J are TRBV27 and TRBJ1-6; D call uncertain. CDR3 size: 13 residues. Trimming cost V 3 bases and J 10 bases, with 10 bases left between them. CDR1 is MNHEY, CDR2 SMNVEV, per germline (reference sequence). The CDR3 loop reads CASSFRGSSPLHF. The CDR3 nucleotides read TGTGCCAGCAGTTTCCGGGGATCATCACCCCTCCACTTT.

This CDR3 reads CASSPQTGVNTEAFF. Here the CDR3 DNA reads TGTGCCAGCAGCCCGCAGACAGGAGTGAACACTGAAGCTTTCTTT. This chain links TRBV14 with TRBJ1-1, with D possibly matching TRBD1 (6 bases). Germline CDR1 reads SGHDN; CDR2 reads FVKESK. CDR3 length: 15 amino acids. Trimming cost V 4 bases and J 0 bases, with 12 bases left between them.

This CDR3 is CASKGQENTEAFF. The CDR3 DNA sequence: TGTGCCAGCAAGGGACAGGAAAACACTGAAGCTTTCTTT. The chain is built from TRBV7-2 and TRBJ1-1; 8 nucleotides match TRBD1. Trimming removed 7 bases from V and 2 bases from J; junction bases left unmatched: 3. Germline lookup yields CDR1 SGHTA and CDR2 FQGNSA. This CDR3 region has 13 residues.

The chain employs TRBV7-3 and TRBJ2-2; TRBD2 agrees at 7 bases. The CDR3 is 14 amino acids. Germline CDR1 is SGHTA and CDR2 is FQGTGA. The ends lost 4 bases at V and 2 bases at J; junction bases unmatched: 1. The CDR3 DNA reads TGTGCCAGCAGCTCTAGCGGAAACACCGGGGAGCTGTTTTTT. As protein: CASSSSGNTGELFF. The full variable domain, in which reference TRBV7-3 and TRBJ2-2 provide the parts outside the CDR3, is GAGVSQTPSNKVTEKGKYVELRCDPISGHTALYWYRQSLGQGPEFLIYFQGTGAADDSGLPNDRFFAVRPEGSVSTLKIQRTERGDSAVYLCASSSSGNTGELFFGEGSRLTVL.

This clone was picked up one time. The chain combines TRBV5-5 with TRBJ2-1; no clear D. V dropped 2 bases and J dropped 4 bases, with 16 bases sitting between them. Germline CDR1 SGHKS, CDR2 YYEKEE (reference sequence). The CDR3 length is 16 residues. CDR3: CASSLRPSEDYNEQFF. DNA of the CDR3: TGTGCCAGCAGCTTACGACCTTCCGAGGATTACAATGAGCAGTTCTTC.

The chain employs TRBV7-2 and TRBJ2-7; D perhaps matches TRBD1 (6 bases). Germline CDR1 and CDR2: SGHTA and FQGNSA. The ends were cut back, 3 bases at V and 4 bases at J, with 13 bases in the middle. This CDR3 region has 14 residues. In DNA, the CDR3 is TGTGCCAGCAGCTTTTGGGGACAAGATTACGAGCAGTACTTC. It encodes CASSFWGQDYEQYF.

This clone is a singleton in its sample. This sequence joins TRBV15 and TRBJ2-7, with 8 bases that match TRBD1. The CDR3 runs 14 residues. Trimming removed 3 bases from V and 5 bases from J; junction bases left unmatched: 6. CDR1 is LNHNV, CDR2 YYDKDF, per germline (reference sequence). CDR3 region: CATSSTGGLDEQYF. The CDR3 DNA follows: TGTGCCACCAGCAGTACAGGGGGTCTCGACGAGCAGTACTTC.

CDR3 nucleotide sequence: TGTGCCAGCAGCTTAGACCGACAGGGGGCTATTGCCGGGGAGCTGTTTTTT. Its protein product is CASSLDRQGAIAGELFF. This sequence joins TRBV11-2 and TRBJ2-2, with 10 bases lining up with TRBD1. Per germline, CDR1 SGHAT and CDR2 FQNNGV. The CDR3 is 17 amino acids. Trimming removed 0 bases from V and 6 bases from J; junction bases left unmatched: 7.

CDR3 coding DNA: TGTGCCAGCACCTTCACAGGGGATACCGGGGAGCTGTTTTTT. Protein sequence: CASTFTGDTGELFF. The rearrangement links TRBV6-5 to TRBJ2-2, with TRBD1 identical over 7 bases. V shed 7 bases, J shed 5 bases, and the junction held 7 bases outside the gene matches. Germline V gene sequence: CDR1 MNHEY, CDR2 SVGAGI. The CDR3 runs to 14 residues.